This entry lists 16 T cell receptor beta chains sequenced from one sample in a study of shared clonotypes between healthy human individuals. The data were produced by immunoSEQ multiplex PCR, yet TCRdb's version contains in-frame clones alone and is incomplete. This table holds 740,000 or so clones, around 73% found once. The sample consisted of memory CD4+ T cells sorted from blood. Subset given: CD45RA-negative fraction. The receptor source for this set is a woman aged 25-40 years in good health.

This chain uses TRBV28 with TRBJ2-1; D might be TRBD2 (5 bases). The germline CDR1 and CDR2 sequences are MDHEN and SYDVKM. Trimming cost V 4 bases and J 2 bases, with 15 bases left between them. The CDR3 contains 16 residues. In DNA, the CDR3 is TGTGCCAGCAGTTCAGACCTCGGGGTCGCCTACAATGAGCAGTTCTTC. Amino acids: CASSSDLGVAYNEQFF.

V and J are TRBV28 and TRBJ1-2; 11 bases line up with TRBD1. V shed 6 bases and J 7 bases; nucleotides not matched to a gene: 10. Germline V gene sequence: CDR1 MDHEN, CDR2 SYDVKM. This CDR3 is 15 amino acids long. CDR3: CASSAPGQGAAGYTF. The CDR3 DNA is TGTGCCAGCAGCGCCCCAGGACAGGGGGCGGCTGGCTACACCTTC.

The chain uses TRBV10-3 and TRBJ2-2; D assignment may be TRBD1 or TRBD2 (5 bases each). The CDR3 sequence is 14 residues long. V was trimmed by 7 bases and J by 3 bases, leaving 12 bases between them. Germline V lookup: CDR1 ENHRY, CDR2 SYGVKD. CDR3 protein: CAIKLGRDTGELFF. CDR3 in DNA: TGTGCCATCAAACTAGGCAGGGACACCGGGGAGCTGTTTTTT.

As regards this clone: In the same sample, other DNA sequences code for this CDR3. The chain links TRBV11-1 to TRBJ1-2; D gene ambiguous. The germline V gene has CDR1 SGHAT and CDR2 FQDESV (reference sequence). The CDR3 consists of 12 residues. The V and J ends lost 3 bases and 8 bases respectively, with 10 bases between them. In DNA form, the CDR3 reads TGTGCCAGCAGCTTGAACAGAAACGGCTACACCTTC. Translation gives CASSLNRNGYTF.

The rearrangement links TRBV4-2 to TRBJ1-3; D gene ambiguous. This CDR3 spans 15 amino acids. V lost 0 bases to trimming and J lost 3 bases, with 9 bases between them. Germline CDR1 reads LGHNA; CDR2 reads YNFKEQ. The CDR3 protein is CASSQDFSYGNTIYF. Here the CDR3 DNA reads TGTGCCAGCAGCCAAGATTTCAGCTATGGAAACACCATATATTTT.

V gene TRBV2 combines with J gene TRBJ2-3; possible D gene TRBD2, 6 bases. The germline V and J ends were trimmed by 3 bases and 2 bases, with 9 bases remaining between them. CDR1 is SNHLY, CDR2 FYNNEI, per germline. The CDR3 contains 14 residues. The CDR3 DNA is TGTGCCAGCAGTGAGGACTATACCACAGATACGCAGTATTTT. This sequence encodes CASSEDYTTDTQYF.

About this clone itself: A much more abundant neighbour one base away suggests this may be a read error. The chain uses TRBV11-3 and TRBJ2-2, with no clear D. The CDR3 consists of 12 residues. Per the germline V gene, CDR1 is SGHNT and CDR2 is YENEEA. V lost 2 bases and J 5 bases, leaving 3 bases between the germline ends. CDR3 nucleotides: TGTGCCAGCAGCTTAAGGACCGGGGAGCTGTTTTTT. The encoded protein is CASSLRTGELFF.

V is TRBV20-1 and J is TRBJ2-5, with no clear D. The J call is in doubt because the DNA end fits TRBJ2-7 better. The CDR3 spans 11 residues. The germline V gene has CDR1 DFQATT and CDR2 SNEGSKA (reference sequence). The CDR3 region has the DNA TGCAGTGCTAGAGCCGGGTACGAGCAGTACTTC. Protein product: CSARAGYEQYF.

The chain recombines TRBV7-8 with TRBJ1-2, with D possibly matching TRBD1 (6 bases). From germline, CDR1 is SGHVS and CDR2 FQNEAQ. The CDR3 length is 13 residues. V lost 3 bases to trimming and J lost 3 bases, with 8 bases between them. DNA of the CDR3: TGTGCCAGCAGCTTGACAGGAGACTATGGCTACACCTTC. Its translation is CASSLTGDYGYTF.

In its sample, this clone was seen a few times. This chain joins TRBV19 and TRBJ1-4, with a weak D call TRBD1 (6 bases). Trimming removed 7 bases from V and 8 bases from J, with 17 bases in between. The CDR3 loop spans 14 amino acids. Germline assignment: CDR1 LNHDA and CDR2 SQIVND (reference sequence). CDR3: CASNARGTVEKLFF. The CDR3 DNA reads as TGTGCCAGTAACGCGAGGGGGACTGTGGAAAAACTGTTTTTT.

This rearrangement joins TRBV5-1 to TRBJ1-2; no definite D call. The CDR3 runs to 15 residues. Germline V lookup: CDR1 SGHRS, CDR2 YFSETQ. The V end lost 4 bases, the J end lost 2 bases, and 15 bases lay between the germline ends. CDR3 sequence: CASSPASSSNYGYTF. The DNA for the CDR3 is TGCGCCAGCAGCCCGGCGAGTTCGTCCAACTATGGCTACACCTTC.

The genes are TRBV5-4 and TRBJ2-7; 8 bases are a match to TRBD1. Germline V lookup: CDR1 SGHNT, CDR2 YYREEE (reference sequence). V dropped 5 bases and J dropped 3; count of bases not matched to a gene: 10. The CDR3 runs to 15 residues. The CDR3 DNA is TGTGCCAGCAGTGGAGCCGGGACAGGAGACTACGAGCAGTACTTC. Amino acids: CASSGAGTGDYEQYF.

This CDR3 is CASSGWGPNTEAFF. DNA of the CDR3: TGTGCCAGCAGTGGGTGGGGTCCGAACACTGAAGCTTTCTTT. The chain couples TRBV6-1 to TRBJ1-1; no definite D call. Germline CDR1 reads MNHNS; CDR2 reads SASEGT. This CDR3 is 14 amino acids long. V was clipped by 4 bases and J by 1 base, with 10 bases between them.

V and J are TRBV5-1 and TRBJ2-3, with 9 bases identical to TRBD2. After removal of 0 bases from V and 3 bases from J, the junction contained 5 bases not matched to a gene. The CDR3 contains 16 residues. Germline lookup yields CDR1 SGHRS and CDR2 YFSETQ. The CDR3, as DNA: TGCGCCAGCAGCTTGGGAGCGGGGGGCGGAACAGATACGCAGTATTTT. Protein product: CASSLGAGGGTDTQYF. Supplemented by reference TRBV5-1 and TRBJ2-3, the full variable domain reads KAGVTQTPRYLIKTRGQQVTLSCSPISGHRSVSWYQQTPGQGLQFLFEYFSETQRNKGNFPGRFSGRQFSNSRSEMNVSTLELGDSALYLCASSLGAGGGTDTQYFGPGTRLTVL.

The rearrangement joins TRBV7-3 to TRBJ2-7; D is perhaps TRBD2 (5 bases). Per germline, CDR1 SGHTA and CDR2 FQGTGA. V lost 5 bases and J 0 bases, leaving 14 bases between the germline ends. The CDR3 totals 15 residues. DNA for the CDR3: TGTGCCAGCAGCCCCGGGCGGGTAATCTCCTACGAGCAGTACTTC. Protein product: CASSPGRVISYEQYF. Combining the CDR3 with reference TRBV7-3 and TRBJ2-7 gives the whole variable domain GAGVSQTPSNKVTEKGKYVELRCDPISGHTALYWYRQSLGQGPEFLIYFQGTGAADDSGLPNDRFFAVRPEGSVSTLKIQRTERGDSAVYLCASSPGRVISYEQYFGPGTRLTVT.

The CDR3 spells CASSPRQGVYEKLFF. The CDR3 nucleotides are TGTGCCAGCTCACCCCGACAGGGTGTTTATGAAAAACTGTTTTTT. The gene calls are TRBV18 and TRBJ1-4; 7 nucleotides align to TRBD1. CDR1 KGHSH and CDR2 LQKENI come from the germline V gene. The CDR3 is 15 residues long. V was clipped by 3 bases and J by 6 bases; unmatched bases: 7.